The source of this TCR beta chain is a study of shared clonotypes between healthy human individuals (dated by TCRdb to the early 2020s). Background on the whole study: The cohort comprised a couple of women and a few men aged 18 to 49 years. For each donor, CD4 naive and CD4 memory were each run on three plates, CD8 naive on two plates, and CD8 memory on one plate. Libraries were prepared and TCR repertoires were sequenced by different laboratories using diverse techniques, in order to increase sequencing depth and limit assay-specific biases. Leukapheresis yielded between about 0.94 and 8.9 billion PBMCs per donor. To estimate repertoire size and how much clonotype sharing occurs between individuals, the study deeply sequenced the blood TCR repertoires of 5 or 6 healthy adults. Paper-wide results and their limitations: Compared with non-shared clonotypes, clonotypes shared by all four sorted-subset donors had higher generation probabilities. The small number of donors limited the genetic and exposure-history diversity represented. Sampling was restricted to blood, and TCR repertoires in tissues likely differ from the TCR repertoires found in blood. When four donors were compared, the shared fraction of clonotypes was around 5.1% for naive CD4, roughly 3.3% for naive CD8, more than 2% for memory CD4, and 0.4% for memory CD8. Even with the large sequencing depth, rarefaction of the sorted-subset datasets indicated that sequencing was incomplete. Based on pairwise subsampling, the degree of clonotype sharing among donors was expected to be affected by sequencing depth. Naive subsets generally had larger estimated clonotype richness than memory subsets did.

Comment on this clone: The antigen it binds to is not known. No qualities accompany the bases; no much larger clone lies one base away. Other DNA sequences within the sample encode an identical CDR3.

The donors were healthy, HIV-negative adults with no recently reported acute infections or vaccinations. Only Caucasian adults living in Nashville, Tennessee, USA were represented among the donors. Magnetic negative selection was used to enrich CD4+ T cells, after which naive cells were positively selected on CD45RA and the negative fraction became the memory subset. After blood collection by leukapheresis, PBMCs were isolated using Ficoll-Histopaque density gradient centrifugation and then cryopreserved in the vapor phase of liquid nitrogen. Analytical flow cytometry was used to check the purity and quantity of each magnetically sorted T cell population. Each sorted fraction had its genomic DNA isolated and then quantified by UV absorbance on a Nanodrop 2000c. The cysteine opens and the phenylalanine closes a CDR3 of 13 amino acids. Kept here is only the CDR3 DNA, which spans 39 bases and is read in frame from base 1. V and J lose 5 bases and 0 bases, and a span of 5 bases separates them. CDR1 and CDR2 are read off the germline V gene as MNHEY and SVGAGI.

Using the deep immunoSEQ assay, multiplex PCR amplified TCR CDR3 regions from genomic DNA. Extracted genomic DNA from each cell subset was spread evenly across all wells of several immunoSEQ 96-well plates, with each plate serving as a replicate. For sorted subsets, about 200 ng genomic DNA, equal to 25,000 to 35,000 T cell genomes, was loaded into each replicate PCR. Purified libraries were quantified with a Qubit 3.0 fluorometer, sized on a Bioanalyzer 2100, and re-quantified with the KAPA Library Quantification kit. Every immunoSEQ 96-well plate was sequenced on a dedicated single-read 150-cycle Illumina NextSeq 550 flow cell. The original methods were these. Because the immunoSEQ output included only junctional sequences and no quality scores, the filtering could not be the same as the filtering used for full-length reads. To assign V/J genes and CDR3, sequences were annotated using PyIR, a Python wrapper for IgBLAST v1.9, with IMGT germline references. Any read was removed if the V/J assignment was weak (E-value above 1e-6), the CDR3 was missing, or the read contained stop codons, out-of-frame junctions, or ambiguous translated residues. V3J clonotypes were defined as sequences sharing the same inferred V gene, J gene, and CDR3 amino acid sequence. To compute the percentage overlap between repertoires, the number of shared unique clonotypes was divided by the size of the smaller repertoire. Three approaches were used to assess repertoire richness: RTK rarefaction, the Chao1 estimator, and Recon v2.1 estimates of unobserved clonotypes. OLGA was used to compute generation probabilities for all TCRbeta clonotypes that the gDNA method yielded from a handful of donors. TCRdb provides this immuneACCESS table in a form limited to in-frame rearrangements. Some clones are lacking; in checked studies, under half of them reflect an unresolved V gene, and why the rest are absent is not known. V and J calls plus clone size are reproduced from that table; the DNA served to infer D and trimming. The sample includes roughly 2.5 million clones, with roughly 92% observed a single time. Roughly 0.15% of the sample is in the top ten clones.

The rearranged segments are TRBV6-5 and TRBJ1-5, with no reliable assignment of the D segment. This clonotype was sampled from a man between 18 and 29 years old in good health. Sequencing was performed on naive CD4+ T cells sorted from blood. This specimen's cell subset or site label, interpreted: CD45RA+ positively selected. The base sequence is TGTGCCAGCAGTCCAAATAGCAATCAGCCCCAGCATTTT. This sequence encodes CASSPNSNQPQHF.